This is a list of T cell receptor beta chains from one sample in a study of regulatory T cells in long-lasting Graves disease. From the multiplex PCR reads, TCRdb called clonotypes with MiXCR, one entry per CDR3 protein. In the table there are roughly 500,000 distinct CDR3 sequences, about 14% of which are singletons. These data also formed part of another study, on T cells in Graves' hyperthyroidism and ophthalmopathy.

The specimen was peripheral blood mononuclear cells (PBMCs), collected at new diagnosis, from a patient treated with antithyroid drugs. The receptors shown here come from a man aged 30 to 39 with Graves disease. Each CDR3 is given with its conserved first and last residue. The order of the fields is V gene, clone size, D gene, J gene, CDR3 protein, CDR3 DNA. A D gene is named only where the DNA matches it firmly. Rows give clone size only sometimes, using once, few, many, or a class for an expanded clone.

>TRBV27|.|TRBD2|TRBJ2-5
CASAEGTSGNTGAETQYF
TGTGCCAGCGCCGAGGGGACTAGCGGGAATACAGGGGCGGAGACCCAGTACTTC
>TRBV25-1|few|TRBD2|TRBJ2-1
CASSEGKRGLWNEQFF
TGTGCCAGCAGTGAAGGAAAGCGGGGCCTTTGGAATGAGCAGTTCTTC
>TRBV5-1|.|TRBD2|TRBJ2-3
CASSSQLAGGSDTQYF
TGCGCCAGCAGCTCGCAGCTAGCGGGAGGTAGTGATACGCAGTATTTT
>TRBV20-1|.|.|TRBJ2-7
CSTGSGFYEQYF
TGCAGTACAGGGTCGGGGTTTTACGAGCAGTACTTC
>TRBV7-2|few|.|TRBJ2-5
CASSSSAGGETQYF
TGTGCCAGCAGCTCCTCGGCCGGGGGAGAGACCCAGTACTTC
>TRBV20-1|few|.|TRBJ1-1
CSAPPGAANAEAFF
TGCAGTGCCCCCCCAGGGGCAGCAAACGCTGAAGCTTTCTTT
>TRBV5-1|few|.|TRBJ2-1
CASSRDRFNEQFF
TGCGCCAGCAGTCGCGACAGATTCAATGAGCAGTTCTTC
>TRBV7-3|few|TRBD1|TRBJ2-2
CASSRTGWTGELFF
TGTGCCAGCAGCAGGACAGGATGGACCGGGGAGCTGTTTTTT
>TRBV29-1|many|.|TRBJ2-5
CSVESGMVTQYF
TGCAGCGTTGAGTCAGGGATGGTGACCCAGTACTTC
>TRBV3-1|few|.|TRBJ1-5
CASSQDLRGTDQPQHF
TGTGCCAGCAGCCAAGATCTCAGGGGAACGGATCAGCCCCAGCATTTT